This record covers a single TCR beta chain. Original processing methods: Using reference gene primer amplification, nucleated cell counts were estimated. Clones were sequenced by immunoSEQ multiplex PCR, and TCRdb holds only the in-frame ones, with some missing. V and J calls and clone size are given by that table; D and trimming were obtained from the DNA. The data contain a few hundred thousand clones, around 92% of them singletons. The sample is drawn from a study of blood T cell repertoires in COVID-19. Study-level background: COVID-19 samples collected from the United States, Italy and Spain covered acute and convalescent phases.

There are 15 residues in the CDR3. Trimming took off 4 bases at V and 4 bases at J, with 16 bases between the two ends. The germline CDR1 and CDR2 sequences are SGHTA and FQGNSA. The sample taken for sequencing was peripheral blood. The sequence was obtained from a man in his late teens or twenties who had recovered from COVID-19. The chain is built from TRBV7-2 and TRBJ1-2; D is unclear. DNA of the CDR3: TGTGCCAGCAGCTATCCGACGGATAGCACCTATGGCTACACCTTC. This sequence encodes CASSYPTDSTYGYTF. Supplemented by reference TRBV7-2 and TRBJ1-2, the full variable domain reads GAGVSQSPSNKVTEKGKDVELRCDPISGHTALYWYRQSLGQGLEFLIYFQGNSAPDKSGLPSDRFSAERTGGSVSTLTIQRTQQEDSAVYLCASSYPTDSTYGYTFGSGTRLTVV.